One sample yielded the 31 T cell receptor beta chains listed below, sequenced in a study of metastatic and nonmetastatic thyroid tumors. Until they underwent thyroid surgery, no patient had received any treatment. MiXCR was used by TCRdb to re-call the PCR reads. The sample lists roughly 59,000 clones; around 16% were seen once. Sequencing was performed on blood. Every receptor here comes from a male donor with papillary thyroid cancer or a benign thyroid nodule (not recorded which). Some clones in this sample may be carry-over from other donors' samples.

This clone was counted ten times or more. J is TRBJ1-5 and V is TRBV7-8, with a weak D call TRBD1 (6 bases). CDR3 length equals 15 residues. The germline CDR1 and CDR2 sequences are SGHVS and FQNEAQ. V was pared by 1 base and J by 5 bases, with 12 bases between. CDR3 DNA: TGTGCCAGCAGCTTAGGTTCAGGGGCCGATCAGCCCCAGCATTTT. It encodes CASSLGSGADQPQHF.

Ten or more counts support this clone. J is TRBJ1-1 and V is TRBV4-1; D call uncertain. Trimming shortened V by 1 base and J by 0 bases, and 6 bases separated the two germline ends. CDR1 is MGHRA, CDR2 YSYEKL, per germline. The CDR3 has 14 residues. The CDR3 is CASSQATLNTEAFF. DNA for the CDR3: TGCGCCAGCAGCCAAGCAACCTTGAACACTGAAGCTTTCTTT.

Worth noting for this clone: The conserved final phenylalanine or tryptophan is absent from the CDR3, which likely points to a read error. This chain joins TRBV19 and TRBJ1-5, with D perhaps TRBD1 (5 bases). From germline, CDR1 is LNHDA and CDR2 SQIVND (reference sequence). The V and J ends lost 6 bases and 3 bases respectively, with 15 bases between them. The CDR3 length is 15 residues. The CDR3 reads CASRVVGTNNQPQHL. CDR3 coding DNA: TGTGCCAGTAGGGTTGTGGGGACTAACAATCAGCCCCAGCATTTA.

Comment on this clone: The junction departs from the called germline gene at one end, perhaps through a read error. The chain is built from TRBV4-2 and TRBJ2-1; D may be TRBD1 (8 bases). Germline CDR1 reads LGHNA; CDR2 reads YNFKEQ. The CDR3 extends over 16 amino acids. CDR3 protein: CASSQQGAGVGNEQLF. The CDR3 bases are TGTGCCAGCAGCCAACAGGGGGCGGGAGTGGGAAATGAGCAGTTATTC.

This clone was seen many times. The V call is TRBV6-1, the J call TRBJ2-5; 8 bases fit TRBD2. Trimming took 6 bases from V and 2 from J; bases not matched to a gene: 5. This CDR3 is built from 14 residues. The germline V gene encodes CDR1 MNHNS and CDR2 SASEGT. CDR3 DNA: TGTGCCAGCAGCCATAGCGGGGTGCAAGAGACCCAGTACTTC. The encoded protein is CASSHSGVQETQYF.

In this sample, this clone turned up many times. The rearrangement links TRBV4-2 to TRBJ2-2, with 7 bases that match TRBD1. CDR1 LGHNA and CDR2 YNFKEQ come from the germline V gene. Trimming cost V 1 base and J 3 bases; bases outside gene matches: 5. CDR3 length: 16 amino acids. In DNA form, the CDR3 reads TGTGCCAGCAGCCAAGTTACAGGGGCCCACACCGGGGAGCTGTTTTTT. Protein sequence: CASSQVTGAHTGELFF.

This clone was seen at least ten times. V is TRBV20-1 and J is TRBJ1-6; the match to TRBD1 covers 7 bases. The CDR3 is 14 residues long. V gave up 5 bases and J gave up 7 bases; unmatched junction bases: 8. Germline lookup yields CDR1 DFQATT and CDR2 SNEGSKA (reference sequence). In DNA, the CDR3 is TGCAGTGCTCGAGGGGGCAGTGAGAATTCACCCCTCCACTTT. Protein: CSARGGSENSPLHF.

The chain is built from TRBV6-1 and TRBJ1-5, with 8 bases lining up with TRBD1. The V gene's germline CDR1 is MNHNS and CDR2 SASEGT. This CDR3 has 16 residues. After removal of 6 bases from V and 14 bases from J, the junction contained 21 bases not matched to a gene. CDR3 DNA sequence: TGTGCCAGCAGCGACAGGGGCCTTATAGGGAATCAGCCAGAGCATTTT. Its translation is CASSDRGLIGNQPEHF.

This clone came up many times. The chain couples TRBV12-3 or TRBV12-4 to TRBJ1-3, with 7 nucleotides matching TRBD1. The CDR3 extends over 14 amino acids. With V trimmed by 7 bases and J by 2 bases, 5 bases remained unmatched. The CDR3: CASNTGVPGNTIYF. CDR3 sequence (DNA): TGTGCCAGCAATACAGGGGTTCCTGGAAACACCATATATTTT.

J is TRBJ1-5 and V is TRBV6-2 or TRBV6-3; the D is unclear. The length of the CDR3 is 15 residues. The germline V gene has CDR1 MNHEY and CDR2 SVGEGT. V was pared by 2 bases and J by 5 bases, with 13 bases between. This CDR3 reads CASSYVAGCDQPQHF. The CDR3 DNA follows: TGTGCCAGCAGTTACGTAGCAGGATGTGATCAGCCCCAGCATTTT.

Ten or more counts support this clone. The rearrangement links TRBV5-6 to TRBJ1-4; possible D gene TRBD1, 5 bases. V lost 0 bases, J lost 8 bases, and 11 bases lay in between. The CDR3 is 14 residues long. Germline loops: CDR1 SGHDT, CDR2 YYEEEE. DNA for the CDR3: TGTGCCAGCAGCTTGGCGGGGACGGTAGAAAAACTGTTTTTT. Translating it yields CASSLAGTVEKLFF.

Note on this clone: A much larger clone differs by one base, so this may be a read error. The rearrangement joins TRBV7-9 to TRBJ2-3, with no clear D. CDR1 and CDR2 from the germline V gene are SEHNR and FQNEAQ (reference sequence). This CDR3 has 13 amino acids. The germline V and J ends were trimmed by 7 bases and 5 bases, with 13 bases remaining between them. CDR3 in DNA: TGTGCCAGCATCTCGCGGTTAGGAGATACGCAGTATTTT. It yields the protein CASISRLGDTQYF.

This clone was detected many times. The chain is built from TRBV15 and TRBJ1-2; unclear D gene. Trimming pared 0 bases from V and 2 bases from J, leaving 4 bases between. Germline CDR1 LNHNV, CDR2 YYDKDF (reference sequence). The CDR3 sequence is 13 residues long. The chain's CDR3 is CATSREENYGYTF. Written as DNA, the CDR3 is TGTGCCACCAGCAGAGAAGAAAACTATGGCTACACCTTC.

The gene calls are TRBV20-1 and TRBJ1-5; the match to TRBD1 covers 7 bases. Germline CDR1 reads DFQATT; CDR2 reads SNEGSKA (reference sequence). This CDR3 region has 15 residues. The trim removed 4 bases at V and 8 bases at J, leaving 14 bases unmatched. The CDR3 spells CSAMGWLQGLEPQHF. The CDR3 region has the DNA TGCAGTGCTATGGGTTGGTTACAGGGGTTGGAGCCCCAGCATTTT.

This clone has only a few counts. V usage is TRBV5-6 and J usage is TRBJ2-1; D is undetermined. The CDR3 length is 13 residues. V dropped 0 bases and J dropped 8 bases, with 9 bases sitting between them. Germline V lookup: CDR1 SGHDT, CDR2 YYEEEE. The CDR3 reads CASSLAAEHEQFF. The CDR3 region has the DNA TGTGCCAGCAGCTTGGCGGCAGAACATGAGCAGTTCTTC. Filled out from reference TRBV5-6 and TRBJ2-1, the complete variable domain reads DAGVTQSPTHLIKTRGQQVTLRCSPKSGHDTVSWYQQALGQGPQFIFQYYEEEERQRGNFPDRFSGHQFPNYSSELNVNALLLGDSALYLCASSLAAEHEQFFGPGTRLTVL.

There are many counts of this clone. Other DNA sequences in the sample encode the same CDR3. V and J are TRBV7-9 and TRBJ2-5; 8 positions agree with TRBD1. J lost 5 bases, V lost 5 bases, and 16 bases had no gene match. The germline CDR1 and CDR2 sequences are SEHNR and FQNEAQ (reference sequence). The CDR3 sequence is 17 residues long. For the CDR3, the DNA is TGTGCCAGCAGCCAGGAAGGGCAGGGGGCGCCTTTTGAGACCCAGTACTTC. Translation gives CASSQEGQGAPFETQYF.

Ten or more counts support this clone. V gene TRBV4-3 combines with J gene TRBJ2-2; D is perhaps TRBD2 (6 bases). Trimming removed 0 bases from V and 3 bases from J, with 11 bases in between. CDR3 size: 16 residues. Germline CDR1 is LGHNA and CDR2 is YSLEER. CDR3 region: CASSQEREAYTGELFF. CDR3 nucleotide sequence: TGCGCCAGCAGCCAAGAGAGGGAGGCGTACACCGGGGAGCTGTTTTTT.

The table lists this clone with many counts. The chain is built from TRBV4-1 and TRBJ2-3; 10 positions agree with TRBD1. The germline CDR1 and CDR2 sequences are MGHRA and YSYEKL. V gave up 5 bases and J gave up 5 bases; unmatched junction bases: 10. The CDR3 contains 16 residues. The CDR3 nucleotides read TGCGCCAGCAGCGCTTTCGACAGGGGGCATGGAGATACGCAGTATTTT. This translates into CASSAFDRGHGDTQYF.

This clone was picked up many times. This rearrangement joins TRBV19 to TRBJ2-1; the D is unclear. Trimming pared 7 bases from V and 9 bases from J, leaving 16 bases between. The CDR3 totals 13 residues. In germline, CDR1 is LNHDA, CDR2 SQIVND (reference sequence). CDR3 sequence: CASTSGTDFEQFF. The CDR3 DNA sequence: TGTGCCAGTACCTCAGGAACCGATTTTGAGCAGTTCTTC.

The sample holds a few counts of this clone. The CDR3 sequence: CASSESWLGYTGELFF. DNA of the CDR3: TGCGCCAGCAGTGAGTCGTGGCTCGGGTACACCGGGGAGCTGTTTTTT. This rearrangement joins TRBV10-2 to TRBJ2-2; D not certain. Trimming stripped 0 bases from V and 3 bases from J, with 11 bases between. Germline-derived CDR1 and CDR2 are WSHSY and SAAADI. The CDR3 consists of 16 residues.

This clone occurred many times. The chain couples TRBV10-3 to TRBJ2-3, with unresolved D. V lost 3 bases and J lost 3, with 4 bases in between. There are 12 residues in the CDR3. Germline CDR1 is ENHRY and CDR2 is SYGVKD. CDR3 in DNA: TGTGCCATCAGTGAAGGGACAGATACGCAGTATTTT. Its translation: CAISEGTDTQYF.

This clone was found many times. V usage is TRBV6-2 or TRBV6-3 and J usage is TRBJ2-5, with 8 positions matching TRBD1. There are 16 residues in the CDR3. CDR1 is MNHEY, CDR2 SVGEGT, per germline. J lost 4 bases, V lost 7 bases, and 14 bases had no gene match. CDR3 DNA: TGTGCCAGCAACCCGGACAGGGATTGGTTAAGAGAGACCCAGTACTTC. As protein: CASNPDRDWLRETQYF.

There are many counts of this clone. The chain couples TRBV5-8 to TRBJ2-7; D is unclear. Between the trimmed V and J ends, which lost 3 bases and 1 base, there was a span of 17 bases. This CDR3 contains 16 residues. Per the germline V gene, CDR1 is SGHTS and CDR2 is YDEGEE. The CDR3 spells CASSYTVIPGSYEQYF. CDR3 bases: TGTGCCAGCAGCTATACAGTCATACCGGGTTCCTACGAGCAGTACTTC. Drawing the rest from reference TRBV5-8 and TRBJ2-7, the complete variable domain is EAGVTQSPTHLIKTRGQQATLRCSPISGHTSVYWYQQALGLGLQFLLWYDEGEERNRGNFPPRFSGRQFPNYSSELNVNALELEDSALYLCASSYTVIPGSYEQYFGPGTRLTVT.

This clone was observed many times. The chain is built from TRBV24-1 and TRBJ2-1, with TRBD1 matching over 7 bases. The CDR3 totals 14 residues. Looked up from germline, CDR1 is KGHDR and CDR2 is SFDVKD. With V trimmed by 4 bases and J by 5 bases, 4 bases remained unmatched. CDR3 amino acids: CATSEQTGDNEQFF. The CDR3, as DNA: TGTGCCACCAGTGAACAAACAGGGGACAATGAGCAGTTCTTC.

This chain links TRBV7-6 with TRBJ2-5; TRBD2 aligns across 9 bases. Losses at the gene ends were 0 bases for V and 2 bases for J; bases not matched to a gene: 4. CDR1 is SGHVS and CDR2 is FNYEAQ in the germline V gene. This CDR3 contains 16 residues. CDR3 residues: CASSLARSGGQETQYF. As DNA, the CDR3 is TGTGCCAGCAGCTTAGCCCGTAGCGGGGGACAAGAGACCCAGTACTTC. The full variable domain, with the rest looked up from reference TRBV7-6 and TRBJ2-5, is GAGVSQSPRYKVTKRGQDVALRCDPISGHVSLYWYRQALGQGPEFLTYFNYEAQQDKSGLPNDRFSAERPEGSISTLTIQRTEQRDSAMYRCASSLARSGGQETQYFGPGTRLLVL.

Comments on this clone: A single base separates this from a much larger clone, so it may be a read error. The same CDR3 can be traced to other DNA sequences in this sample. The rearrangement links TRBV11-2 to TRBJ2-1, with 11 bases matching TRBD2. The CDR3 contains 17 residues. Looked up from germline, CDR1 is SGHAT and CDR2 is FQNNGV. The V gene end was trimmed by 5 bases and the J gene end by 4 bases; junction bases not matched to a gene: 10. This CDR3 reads CASSRLGASGGYNEQFF. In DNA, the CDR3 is TGTGCCAGCAGCAGATTAGGGGCTAGCGGGGGGTACAATGAGCAGTTCTTC.

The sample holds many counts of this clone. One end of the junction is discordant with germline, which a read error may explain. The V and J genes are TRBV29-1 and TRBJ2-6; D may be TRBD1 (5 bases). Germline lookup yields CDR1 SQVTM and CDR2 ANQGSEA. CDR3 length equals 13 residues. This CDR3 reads CSVGGSGANILTF. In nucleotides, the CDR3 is TGCAGCGTTGGGGGCTCTGGGGCCAACATCCTGACTTTC.

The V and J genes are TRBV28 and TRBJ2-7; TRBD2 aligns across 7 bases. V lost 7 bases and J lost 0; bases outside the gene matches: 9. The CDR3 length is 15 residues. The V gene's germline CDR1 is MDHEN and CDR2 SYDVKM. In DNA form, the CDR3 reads TGTGCCAGCACAAAAATGGGGGGGAGCTCCTACGAGCAGTACTTC. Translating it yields CASTKMGGSSYEQYF. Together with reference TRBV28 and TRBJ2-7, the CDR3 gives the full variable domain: DVKVTQSSRYLVKRTGEKVFLECVQDMDHENMFWYRQDPGLGLRLIYFSYDVKMKEKGDIPEGYSVSREKKERFSLILESASTNQTSMYLCASTKMGGSSYEQYFGPGTRLTVT.

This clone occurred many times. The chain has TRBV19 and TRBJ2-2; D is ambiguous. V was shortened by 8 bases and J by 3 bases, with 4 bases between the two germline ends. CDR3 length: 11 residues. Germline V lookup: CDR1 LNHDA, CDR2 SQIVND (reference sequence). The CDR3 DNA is TGTGCCAGTGGGTACACCGGGGAGCTGTTTTTT. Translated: CASGYTGELFF.

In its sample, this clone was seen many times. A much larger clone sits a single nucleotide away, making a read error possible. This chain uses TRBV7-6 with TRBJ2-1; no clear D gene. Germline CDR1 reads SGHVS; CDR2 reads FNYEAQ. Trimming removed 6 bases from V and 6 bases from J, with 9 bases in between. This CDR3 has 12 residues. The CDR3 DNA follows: TGTGCCAGCAGTCTAAAGGTCAATGAGCAGTTCTTC. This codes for CASSLKVNEQFF.

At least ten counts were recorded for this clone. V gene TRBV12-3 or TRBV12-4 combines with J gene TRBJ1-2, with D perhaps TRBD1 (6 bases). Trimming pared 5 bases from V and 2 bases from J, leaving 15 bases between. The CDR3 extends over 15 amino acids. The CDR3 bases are TGTGCCAGCAGTCTCACCGGGACACTAAACTATGGCTACACCTTC. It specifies CASSLTGTLNYGYTF.